This T cell receptor (beta chain) was sequenced for a study of cytomegalovirus exposure and HLA in healthy donors. Study results and limitations: Listed as cytomegalovirus-associated were 170 or so TCR beta chains.

Of note for this clone: Its antigen is unknown.

In the PCR, 60 Vbeta and 13 Jbeta primers were used. Profiled with immunoSEQ multiplex PCR; TCRdb holds only in-frame clones, not every one. The table lists 54,000 or so clones, 45% to 70% of them singletons. In nominal health when sampled, donors likely had unrecorded immune exposures nonetheless. This CDR3 is 17 amino acids long. The ends were cut back, 4 bases at V and 9 bases at J, with 25 bases in the middle. Germline V gene data show CDR1 as MGHRA and CDR2 as YSYEKL. Sequencing used PBMCs. This TCR was recovered from a human donor in good health. The V and J genes are TRBV4-1 and TRBJ1-5; D might be TRBD1 (6 bases). The DNA of the CDR3 is TGCGCCAGCAGCCTCCGGTCGACTCTGGGGGGAGGGGGGCCCCAGCATTTT. As protein: CASSLRSTLGGGGPQHF.